Below are 14 T cell receptor beta chains sequenced from a single sample in a study of blood T cell repertoires in COVID-19 (dated by TCRdb to about 2020). Library preparation was by the immunoSEQ multiplex PCR assay. TCRdb provides this immuneACCESS table in a form limited to in-frame rearrangements. Some clones are lacking; in checked studies, under half of them reflect an unresolved V gene, and why the rest are absent is not known. The sample contains approximately 160,000 clones, about 83% of them found a single time. Together, the top ten hold 8% to 9.5% of the sample. Source material: peripheral blood. Receptors were obtained from a man in his fifties or sixties with acute or convalescent COVID-19.

The rearrangement joins TRBV5-4 to TRBJ2-2; the D is unclear. CDR1 is SGHNT and CDR2 is YYREEE in the germline V gene (reference sequence). The V and J ends lost 5 bases and 4 bases respectively, with 12 bases between them. The CDR3 consists of 14 residues. Here the CDR3 DNA reads TGTGCCAGCAGTACCGACGGGTTCACCGGGGAGCTGTTTTTT. As protein: CASSTDGFTGELFF. The full variable domain, completed using reference TRBV5-4 and TRBJ2-2, is ETGVTQSPTHLIKTRGQQVTLRCSSQSGHNTVSWYQQALGQGPQFIFQYYREEENGRGNFPPRFSGLQFPNYSSELNVNALELDDSALYLCASSTDGFTGELFFGEGSRLTVL.

This clone was counted a single time. This sequence joins TRBV10-3 and TRBJ1-3; TRBD1 is a possible D gene (6 bases). V lost 4 bases and J lost 0, with 16 bases in between. Germline V gene data show CDR1 as ENHRY and CDR2 as SYGVKD. CDR3 size: 17 residues. CDR3 nucleotides: TGTGCCATCAGTGGGACAGATCCTTCGTTCTCTGGAAACACCATATATTTT. This encodes CAISGTDPSFSGNTIYF.

This chain links TRBV9 with TRBJ1-5; D gene ambiguous. Per the germline V gene, CDR1 is SGDLS and CDR2 is YYNGEE. Between the trimmed V and J ends, which lost 2 bases and 3 bases, there was a span of 9 bases. This CDR3 region has 14 residues. DNA of the CDR3: TGTGCCAGCAGCGTTGGGCCGAACAATCAGCCCCAGCATTTT. Its translation: CASSVGPNNQPQHF.

The CDR3 DNA is TGTGCCATCAGTGAGGACAGGAAATTGAATGAGCAGTTCTTC. Translating it yields CAISEDRKLNEQFF. This chain links TRBV10-3 with TRBJ2-1, with a tentative D call TRBD1 (6 bases). Germline CDR1 is ENHRY and CDR2 is SYGVKD. V lost 2 bases and J 7 bases, leaving 12 bases between the germline ends. The CDR3 runs to 14 residues.

This clone came up a few times. V gene TRBV5-1 combines with J gene TRBJ2-7; D is perhaps TRBD2 (5 bases). V lost 0 bases and J 5 bases, leaving 18 bases between the germline ends. CDR3 length: 16 amino acids. Per the germline V gene, CDR1 is SGHRS and CDR2 is YFSETQ. The CDR3 here is CASSLEPGFPSDEQYF. The CDR3 DNA reads TGCGCCAGCAGCTTGGAACCGGGGTTCCCTTCCGACGAGCAGTACTTC.

The rearrangement links TRBV25-1 to TRBJ1-2; 7 bases fit TRBD1. CDR3 length equals 13 residues. Germline CDR1 reads MGHDK; CDR2 reads SYGVNS. Trimming took 8 bases from V and 3 from J; bases not matched to a gene: 6. The CDR3 sequence: CASGDSGDYGYTF. CDR3 DNA: TGTGCCAGCGGGGACAGTGGGGACTATGGCTACACCTTC.

This clone came up many times. This chain connects TRBV28 to TRBJ1-2; D is undetermined. The length of the CDR3 is 14 residues. Germline CDR1 and CDR2: MDHEN and SYDVKM. Trimming left V 1 base short and J 5 bases short, with 11 bases between. CDR3: CASSLSGNGYGYTF. CDR3 bases: TGTGCCAGCAGTTTATCGGGGAACGGGTATGGCTACACCTTC.

The rearrangement joins TRBV27 to TRBJ2-7, with 7 bases identical to TRBD2. V shed 5 bases and J 6 bases; nucleotides not matched to a gene: 13. The CDR3 loop spans 15 amino acids. Germline V lookup: CDR1 MNHEY, CDR2 SMNVEV (reference sequence). The CDR3 loop is CASSPLPQGGREQYF. The DNA for the CDR3 is TGTGCCAGCAGTCCGTTACCCCAGGGAGGGCGCGAGCAGTACTTC.

This chain uses TRBV11-2 with TRBJ1-6; D not resolved. CDR3 length: 12 residues. Germline assignment: CDR1 SGHAT and CDR2 FQNNGV. V shed 5 bases and J shed 10 bases, with 9 bases lying between them. CDR3 in amino acids: CASSPQMSPLHF. The DNA of the CDR3 is TGTGCCAGCAGCCCACAGATGTCACCCCTCCACTTT.

The V and J genes are TRBV2 and TRBJ2-7; D gene uncertain. Trimming shortened V by 3 bases and J by 2 bases, and 14 bases separated the two germline ends. The CDR3 contains 15 residues. CDR1 and CDR2 from the germline V gene are SNHLY and FYNNEI. The CDR3, as DNA: TGTGCCAGCAGTGATGAGAGACTGCACCCCTACGAGCAGTACTTC. It specifies CASSDERLHPYEQYF.

CDR3 sequence reads: CASSQGTGELYGYTF. CDR3 coding DNA: TGCGCCAGCAGCCAAGGGACAGGTGAATTATATGGCTACACCTTC. V is TRBV4-1 and J is TRBJ1-2, with TRBD1 matching over 7 bases. V dropped 1 base and J dropped 5; count of bases not matched to a gene: 7. CDR1 and CDR2 (germline): MGHRA, YSYEKL. This CDR3 comprises 15 residues.

This chain joins TRBV5-1 and TRBJ2-7; no clear D gene. The CDR3 is 11 residues long. In germline, CDR1 is SGHRS, CDR2 YFSETQ. The V and J ends lost 2 bases and 4 bases respectively, with 4 bases between them. The DNA of the CDR3 is TGCGCCAGCAGCTTAGAGTACGAGCAGTACTTC. This codes for CASSLEYEQYF.

The chain couples TRBV6-2 or TRBV6-3 to TRBJ2-3, with 11 bases identical to TRBD2. V gave up 6 bases and J gave up 2 bases; unmatched junction bases: 7. Germline CDR1 is MNHEY and CDR2 is SVGEGT. The CDR3 totals 16 residues. DNA of the CDR3: TGTGCCAGCAGCCAAACTAGCGGGGGCATCACAGATACGCAGTATTTT. Its protein is CASSQTSGGITDTQYF.

This chain links TRBV6-1 with TRBJ2-1; 10 bases are a match to TRBD1. V lost 1 base and J lost 5; bases outside the gene matches: 5. This CDR3 region has 16 residues. Germline V gives CDR1 MNHNS, CDR2 SASEGT. CDR3 DNA: TGTGCCAGCAGTGAAGTAGTAGGGACAGGGGACAATGAGCAGTTCTTC. Protein sequence: CASSEVVGTGDNEQFF.